This record looks at one T cell receptor beta chain sequence and its context. Antigen specificity is unknown. The entry originates in a study of cytomegalovirus exposure and HLA in healthy donors. Findings and limits, study-wide: Some TCR beta chains (roughly 150 of them) were listed as cytomegalovirus-associated.

Germline V gene lookup returns CDR1 SQVTM and CDR2 ANQGSEA. After removal of 3 bases from V and 4 bases from J, the junction contained 5 bases not matched to a gene. The CDR3 consists of 13 residues. Amplification used 60 Vbeta primers and 13 Jbeta primers. Some clones are missing from TCRdb's copy, which holds only in-frame ones; the method was immunoSEQ multiplex PCR. The sample consists of 150,000 to 200,000 clones, 70% to 90% of them appearing once. The sequence was obtained from a woman aged 18-29 years in good health and CMV-seronegative. The material sequenced was PBMCs. The chain uses TRBV29-1 and TRBJ2-7, with TRBD1 identical over 8 bases. CDR3 in amino acids: CSVDTGGGYEQYF. The CDR3 DNA follows: TGCAGCGTTGACACAGGGGGTGGGTACGAGCAGTACTTC.